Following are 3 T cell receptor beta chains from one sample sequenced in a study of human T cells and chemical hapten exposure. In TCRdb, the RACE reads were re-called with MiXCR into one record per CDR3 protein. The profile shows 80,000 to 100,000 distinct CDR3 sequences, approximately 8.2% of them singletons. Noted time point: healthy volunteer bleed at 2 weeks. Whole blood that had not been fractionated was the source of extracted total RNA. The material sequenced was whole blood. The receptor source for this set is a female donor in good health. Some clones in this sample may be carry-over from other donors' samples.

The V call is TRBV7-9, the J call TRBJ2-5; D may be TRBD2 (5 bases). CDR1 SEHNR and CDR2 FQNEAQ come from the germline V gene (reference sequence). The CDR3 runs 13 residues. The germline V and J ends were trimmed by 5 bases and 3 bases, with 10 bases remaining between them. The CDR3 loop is CASSSWTEETQYF. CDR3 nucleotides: TGTGCCAGCAGCAGTTGGACTGAAGAGACCCAGTACTTC.

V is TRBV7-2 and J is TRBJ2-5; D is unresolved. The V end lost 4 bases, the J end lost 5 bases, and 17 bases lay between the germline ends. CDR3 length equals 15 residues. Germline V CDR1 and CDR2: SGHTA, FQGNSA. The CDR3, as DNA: TGTGCCAGCAGCTCCTCTGGACGGCGGTGGGAGACCCAGTACTTC. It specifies CASSSSGRRWETQYF.

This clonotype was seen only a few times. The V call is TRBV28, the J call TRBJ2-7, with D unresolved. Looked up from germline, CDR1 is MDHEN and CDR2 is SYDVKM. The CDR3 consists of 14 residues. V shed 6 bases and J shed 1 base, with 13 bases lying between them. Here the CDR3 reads CASSSFGQSYEQYF. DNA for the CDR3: TGTGCCAGCAGCTCATTTGGGCAGTCCTACGAGCAGTACTTC.